This T cell receptor beta chain was profiled in a study of blood T cell repertoires in COVID-19. For the study at large: Both acute and convalescent COVID-19 samples were obtained from the United States, Italy and Spain. Sample material is recorded as cDNA or gDNA derived from T cells, B-cell-depleted T cells, or PBMCs.

V shed 3 bases and J 8 bases; nucleotides not matched to a gene: 8. Germline lookup yields CDR1 SGHNT and CDR2 YYREEE (reference sequence). There are 14 residues in the CDR3. Authors' analysis steps: Researchers report that nucleated cell counts were estimated from reference gene primer amplification. The assay was immunoSEQ multiplex PCR, and TCRdb's table has in-frame clones only and misses some. From that table come the V and J calls and clone size; the DNA was used to work out D and trimming. The data hold 93,000 or so clones, with about 90% observed a single time. The chain employs TRBV5-4 and TRBJ1-3; 7 bases align to TRBD1. The receptor's source is a human donor in a cohort sampled during active COVID-19. The sequencing sample was made of peripheral blood. This CDR3 reads CASSSTGWKDTIYF. The CDR3 DNA sequence: TGTGCCAGCAGCTCGACAGGGTGGAAGGACACCATATATTTT.